This T cell receptor beta chain was obtained from a study of T-cell reconstitution after alpha-beta-depleted transplantation in children. Remarks on this clonotype: The germline gene is not matched at one end of the junction; a read error may be the cause.

This CDR3 spans 14 amino acids. Per germline, CDR1 SEHNR and CDR2 FQNEAQ (reference sequence). A TCRbeta library incorporating unique molecular identifiers was prepared. TCRdb itself ran the PCR reads through MiXCR, one entry per CDR3 protein. The sample records 640,000 or so distinct CDR3 sequences, roughly 15% being singletons. The TCR comes from a human donor who donated a stem cell graft to a child with acute myeloid leukemia. The material sequenced was PBMCs from the stem cell graft donor, taken from the stem cell graft. The V call is TRBV7-9, the J call TRBJ1-1; D gene unclear. DNA for the CDR3: TGTGCCAGCAGCCTAGCGCAGTTTGTCGCTGAAGCTTTCTTT. Encoded protein: CASSLAQFVAEAFF.